The TCR beta chain under discussion was sequenced for a study of blood T cells in healthy people across ages. Per the germline V gene, CDR1 is MNHEY and CDR2 is SVGAGI. The CDR3 covers 15 residues. Trimming cost V 0 bases and J 7 bases, with 15 bases left between them. The use of a sample-barcoded 5' primer and a J-beta primer mix characterized a second PCR of 7 to 11 cycles. TCRdb redid the calling of the 5' RACE reads with MiXCR, one entry per CDR3 protein. The sample shows about 1.4 million distinct CDR3 sequences, 59% of them seen only once. The sequenced sample consisted of blood. The chain couples TRBV6-5 to TRBJ1-2; unclear D gene. This receptor was taken from a man aged 18 to 29 in good health. In nucleotides, the CDR3 is TGTGCCAGCAGTTACTCCGAACAGACATTGGCTGGCTACACCTTC. Amino acids: CASSYSEQTLAGYTF.